This paragraph reports one T cell receptor beta chain. Individual cDNA molecules received unique molecular identifiers during library preparation. TCRdb itself ran the 5' RACE reads through MiXCR, one entry per CDR3 protein. The sample lists about 64,000 distinct CDR3 sequences, 10% to 15% occurring once. The data were obtained in a study of early T cells in non-severe SARS-CoV-2 infection. Study-wide background: Sequencing was performed on bulk RNA from unsorted whole blood, leaving chains unpaired.

V was pared by 4 bases and J by 2 bases, with 6 bases of the junction left unmatched. Germline V gives CDR1 SGHDT, CDR2 YYEEEE. CDR3 size: 15 residues. This TCR was sampled from an adult who was a healthcare worker with PCR-confirmed SARS-CoV-2 infection or an uninfected control (not recorded which). The chain combines TRBV5-6 with TRBJ2-5; the match to TRBD2 covers 9 bases. The starting material was whole blood, obtained at baseline. CDR3 bases: TGTGCCAGCAGCAGACTAGCGGCAGGACAAGAGACCCAGTACTTC. Its protein is CASSRLAAGQETQYF. The variable domain in full, completed from reference TRBV5-6 and TRBJ2-5, reads DAGVTQSPTHLIKTRGQQVTLRCSPKSGHDTVSWYQQALGQGPQFIFQYYEEEERQRGNFPDRFSGHQFPNYSSELNVNALLLGDSALYLCASSRLAAGQETQYFGPGTRLLVL.